In its sample, the clone carrying this T cell receptor (beta chain) was seen once. The entry originates in a study of shared T cell receptors in the human thymus. With V trimmed by 5 bases and J by 4 bases, 13 bases remained unmatched. Germline V gene sequence: CDR1 LNHDA, CDR2 SQIVND (reference sequence). The CDR3 is made up of 16 amino acids. Profiling relied on immunoSEQ multiplex PCR, and the TCRdb table lists in-frame clones only, not all of them. In the table there are 600,000 to 900,000 clones, approximately 83% of which are singletons. The same data also contributed to another study, on human thymus T cells. That report adds: Infants, healthy and Finnish, who were having corrective surgery for congenital heart defects served as donors. Thymic material originated from resections removed in the course of corrective heart surgery. There appeared to be biased usage of V and J genes in thymic and blood repertoires. Related studies noted strongly shared thymic repertoires across unrelated people.

The gene calls are TRBV19 and TRBJ1-2; 7 positions agree with TRBD1. This sequence originates from a girl under three years old with a congenital heart defect. The specimen was thymocytes. DNA of the CDR3: TGTGCCAGTAGTCCTCTCGCGACAGGGTTATCCTATGGCTACACCTTC. Protein sequence: CASSPLATGLSYGYTF.